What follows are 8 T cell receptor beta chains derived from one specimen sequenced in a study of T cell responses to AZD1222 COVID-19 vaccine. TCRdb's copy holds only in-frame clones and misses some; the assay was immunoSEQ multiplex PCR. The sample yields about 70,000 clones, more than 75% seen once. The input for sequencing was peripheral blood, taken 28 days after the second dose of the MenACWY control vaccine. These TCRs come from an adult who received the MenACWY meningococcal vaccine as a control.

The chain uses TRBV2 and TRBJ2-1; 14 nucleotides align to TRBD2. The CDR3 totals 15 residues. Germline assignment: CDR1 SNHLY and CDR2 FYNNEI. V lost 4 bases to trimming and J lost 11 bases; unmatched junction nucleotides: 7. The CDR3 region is CASSVYGTSGGQQFF. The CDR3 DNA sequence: TGTGCCAGCAGTGTATACGGGACTAGCGGGGGTCAGCAGTTCTTC.

CDR3 sequence (DNA): TGCGCCAGCAGCCAAGATTTGGGGAATCAGCCCCAGCATTTT. Its protein product is CASSQDLGNQPQHF. V usage is TRBV4-3 and J usage is TRBJ1-5; the D is unclear. Germline V lookup: CDR1 LGHNA, CDR2 YSLEER. V was pared by 0 bases and J by 4 bases, with 7 bases between. This CDR3 contains 14 residues.

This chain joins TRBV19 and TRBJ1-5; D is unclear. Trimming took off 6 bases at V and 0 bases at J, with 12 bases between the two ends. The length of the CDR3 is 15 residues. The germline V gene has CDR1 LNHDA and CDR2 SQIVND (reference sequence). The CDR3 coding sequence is TGTGCCAGTAGGAGGGAGAGGTATAGCAATCAGCCCCAGCATTTT. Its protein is CASRRERYSNQPQHF.

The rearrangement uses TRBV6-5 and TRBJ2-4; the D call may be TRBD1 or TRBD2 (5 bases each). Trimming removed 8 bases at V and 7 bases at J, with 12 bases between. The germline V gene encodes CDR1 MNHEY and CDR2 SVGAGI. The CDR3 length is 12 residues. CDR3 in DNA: TGTGCCAGCTCCCTTTGGGGGAACATTCAGTACTTC. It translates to CASSLWGNIQYF.

The chain's CDR3 is CASSTGQTNTGELFF. The CDR3 DNA follows: TGTGCCAGTAGTACAGGACAAACGAACACCGGGGAGCTGTTTTTT. This chain links TRBV19 with TRBJ2-2; D possibly corresponds to TRBD1 (5 bases). This CDR3 region has 15 residues. The V and J ends lost 4 bases and 0 bases respectively, with 9 bases between them. CDR1 and CDR2 from the germline V gene are LNHDA and SQIVND (reference sequence).

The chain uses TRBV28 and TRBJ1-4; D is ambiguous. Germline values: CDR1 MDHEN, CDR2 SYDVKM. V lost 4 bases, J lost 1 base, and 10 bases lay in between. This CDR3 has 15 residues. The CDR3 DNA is TGTGCCAGCAGTTCCCTGGGGAAAACTAATGAAAAACTGTTTTTT. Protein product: CASSSLGKTNEKLFF. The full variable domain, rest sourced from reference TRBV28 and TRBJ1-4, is DVKVTQSSRYLVKRTGEKVFLECVQDMDHENMFWYRQDPGLGLRLIYFSYDVKMKEKGDIPEGYSVSREKKERFSLILESASTNQTSMYLCASSSLGKTNEKLFFGSGTQLSVL.

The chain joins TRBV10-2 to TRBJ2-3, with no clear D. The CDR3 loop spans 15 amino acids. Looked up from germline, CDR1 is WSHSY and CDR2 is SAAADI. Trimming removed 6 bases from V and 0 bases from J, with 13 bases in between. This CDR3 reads CASSEQLVSTDTQYF. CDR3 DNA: TGCGCCAGCAGCGAACAGCTGGTTAGCACAGATACGCAGTATTTT.

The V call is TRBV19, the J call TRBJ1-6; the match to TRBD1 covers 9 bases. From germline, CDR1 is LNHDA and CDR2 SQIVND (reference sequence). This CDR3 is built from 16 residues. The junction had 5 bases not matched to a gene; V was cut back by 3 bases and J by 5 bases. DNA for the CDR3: TGTGCCAGTAGTATGATCCGGGACAGGGATAATTCACCCCTCCACTTT. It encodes CASSMIRDRDNSPLHF.